This T cell receptor beta chain was sequenced during a study of blood T cell repertoires in COVID-19. Study overall: The samples span acute and convalescent COVID-19 from the United States, Italy and Spain.

The protocol was immunoSEQ multiplex PCR, while the TCRdb copy is restricted to in-frame clones and leaves out a portion. Of 250,000 to 300,000 clones in the sample, approximately 91% were seen once. Everyone who took part was roughly 18 to 100 years old, and they came from about 25 US areas. The V gene lost 4 bases and the J gene lost 0 bases, with 12 bases spanning the gap. The CDR3 has 16 residues. Looked up from germline, CDR1 is SGHVS and CDR2 is FQNEAQ. The origin of this receptor is a woman aged 40 to 50 with acute COVID-19. The genes are TRBV7-8 and TRBJ1-4; D unclear. Sequencing input: PBMCs or T cells enriched from blood (not recorded which). The CDR3 DNA reads TGTGCCAGCAGCTCCCGGGGTATACCAACTAATGAAAAACTGTTTTTT. Translation gives CASSSRGIPTNEKLFF.